Each of the 30 T cell receptor beta chains below was sequenced from the same sample in a study of regulatory T cells in long-lasting Graves disease. Time point noted: newly diagnosed GD, antithyroid drugs for less than 3 months. PBMC-extracted RNA yielded the TCR library. The TCR beta library used iRepertoire HTBI primers with Arm-PCR amplification of CDR3. TCRdb recomputed calls from the multiplex PCR reads with MiXCR, one row per CDR3 protein. Here the sample spans roughly 500,000 distinct CDR3 sequences, 13% being singletons. These same data were also listed under a study on T cells in Graves' hyperthyroidism and ophthalmopathy.

The sequencing used peripheral blood mononuclear cells (PBMCs), collected at new diagnosis, from a patient treated with antithyroid drugs. The receptors derive from a young man with Graves disease.

The table lists this clonotype with many counts. J is TRBJ2-3 and V is TRBV6-5, with a weak D call TRBD1 (6 bases). The CDR3 runs 15 residues. V lost 4 bases to trimming and J lost 1 base, with 12 bases between them. Germline CDR1 reads MNHEY; CDR2 reads SVGAGI. In DNA, the CDR3 is TGTGCCAGCAGTTCGGAGACAGGCCGCACAGATACGCAGTATTTT. Amino acid sequence: CASSSETGRTDTQYF.

In this sample, this clonotype turned up many times. The chain combines TRBV30 with TRBJ2-1; D not resolved. V lost 3 bases and J lost 0, with 9 bases in between. This CDR3 has 14 amino acids. Germline values: CDR1 GTSNPN, CDR2 SVGIG (reference sequence). The CDR3 here is CAWSVESSYNEQFF. The CDR3 region has the DNA TGTGCCTGGAGCGTCGAAAGCTCCTACAATGAGCAGTTCTTC. The full variable domain, in which reference TRBV30 and TRBJ2-1 provide the parts outside the CDR3, is SQTIHQWPATLVQPVGSPLSLECTVEGTSNPNLYWYRQAAGRGLQLLFYSVGIGQISSEVPQNLSASRPQDRQFILSSKKLLLSDSGFYLCAWSVESSYNEQFFGPGTRLTVL.

The chain joins TRBV29-1 to TRBJ2-1; D perhaps matches TRBD1 (7 bases). V gave up 2 bases and J gave up 8 bases, with 13 bases separating them. The CDR3 sequence is 13 residues long. In germline, CDR1 is SQVTM, CDR2 ANQGSEA. CDR3 region: CSVEMQGEDEQFF. The DNA of the CDR3 is TGCAGCGTTGAAATGCAGGGGGAGGATGAGCAGTTCTTC.

This clonotype appeared a few times. A clone one base away is much larger, so this may be a read error. J is TRBJ2-7 and V is TRBV7-9; D possibly uses TRBD1 or TRBD2 (6 bases each). The germline CDR1 and CDR2 sequences are SEHNR and FQNEAQ (reference sequence). The CDR3 is made up of 17 amino acids. V was pared by 4 bases and J by 5 bases, with 24 bases between. The DNA of the CDR3 is TGTGCCAGCAGCTCCCTAGGGGGTAACGGGAGACGAAACGAGCAGTACTTC. It yields the protein CASSSLGGNGRRNEQYF.

Regarding this clonotype: It may be a read error: a sequence one base away is much more abundant. This chain connects TRBV11-2 to TRBJ2-1; 8 bases line up with TRBD2. CDR1 is SGHAT and CDR2 is FQNNGV in the germline V gene. This CDR3 has 14 amino acids. CDR3 amino acids: CASSQEGAGDEQSF. CDR3 nucleotide sequence: TGTGCCAGCAGCCAAGAAGGAGCGGGAGATGAGCAGTCCTTC.

This clonotype has ten or more counts. This sequence joins TRBV6-1 and TRBJ2-2, with TRBD2 identical over 7 bases. J was trimmed by 1 base and V by 9 bases; bases with no gene match: 5. The CDR3 extends over 14 amino acids. Germline V gives CDR1 MNHNS, CDR2 SASEGT. Written as DNA, the CDR3 is TGTGCCAGTCGCGGGAGAAGGAACACCGGGGAGCTGTTTTTT. Translating gives CASRGRRNTGELFF.

This clonotype was observed at least ten times. The chain uses TRBV2 and TRBJ2-7, with a weak D call TRBD1 (6 bases). CDR3 length equals 12 residues. V lost 8 bases to trimming and J lost 4 bases, with 12 bases between them. Germline V gives CDR1 SNHLY, CDR2 FYNNEI. The CDR3 loop reads CASSDSQYEQYF. CDR3 DNA: TGTGCCAGCTCGGACAGCCAATACGAGCAGTACTTC.

In its sample, this clonotype was seen many times. The chain recombines TRBV18 with TRBJ1-1; D is possibly TRBD1 (6 bases). Germline loops: CDR1 KGHSH, CDR2 LQKENI. V shed 3 bases and J shed 5 bases, with 19 bases lying between them. The CDR3 has 16 amino acids. CDR3 nucleotides: TGTGCCAGCTCACCTTACGAGGCGGGGGCGAAGACTGAAGCTTTCTTT. Its protein product is CASSPYEAGAKTEAFF.

The J gene is TRBJ1-5, the V gene TRBV27; D possibly corresponds to TRBD1 (6 bases). The CDR3 is made up of 14 amino acids. V was clipped by 5 bases and J by 15 bases, with 23 bases between them. The V gene's germline CDR1 is MNHEY and CDR2 SMNVEV (reference sequence). CDR3 sequence reads: CASSADQLQGARHF. CDR3 nucleotides: TGTGCCAGCAGTGCAGATCAATTACAGGGTGCGAGGCATTTT.

In this sample, this clonotype turned up many times. The chain employs TRBV5-1 and TRBJ2-7, with TRBD1 matching 7 bases. Germline CDR1 reads SGHRS; CDR2 reads YFSETQ. J was trimmed by 3 bases and V by 3 bases; bases with no gene match: 9. The CDR3 runs to 15 residues. CDR3 nucleotides: TGCGCCAGCAGCTACGTAGACAGGGCAAACTACGAGCAGTACTTC. It is translated as CASSYVDRANYEQYF.

V gene TRBV30 combines with J gene TRBJ2-2, with D possibly matching TRBD2 (5 bases). This CDR3 region has 15 residues. Per germline, CDR1 GTSNPN and CDR2 SVGIG (reference sequence). The V end was cut by 1 base, the J end by 3 bases, with 12 bases between. The CDR3: CAWSEDSIYTGELFF. The CDR3 DNA follows: TGTGCCTGGAGTGAGGACTCGATATACACCGGGGAGCTGTTTTTT.

The table lists this clonotype with a few counts. The V gene is TRBV20-1, the J gene TRBJ2-3, with 13 bases lining up with TRBD2. Trimming cost V 6 bases and J 6 bases; bases outside gene matches: 9. Per the germline V gene, CDR1 is DFQATT and CDR2 is SNEGSKA (reference sequence). CDR3 size: 15 residues. The CDR3 loop is CSARTSGRPADTQYF. The CDR3 nucleotides are TGCAGTGCGAGGACTAGCGGGAGACCAGCGGATACGCAGTATTTT.

This clonotype was seen many times. CDR3 region: CSAETELMAFF. CDR3 bases: TGCAGTGCTGAGACAGAATTAATGGCTTTCTTT. The V call is TRBV20-1, the J call TRBJ1-1, with a tentative D call TRBD1 (5 bases). V shed 5 bases and J shed 11 bases, with 15 bases lying between them. The CDR3 is 11 residues long. The V gene's germline CDR1 is DFQATT and CDR2 SNEGSKA (reference sequence).

This chain uses TRBV7-8 with TRBJ2-7; 9 positions agree with TRBD1. V shed 2 bases and J 5 bases; nucleotides not matched to a gene: 4. CDR1 is SGHVS and CDR2 is FQNEAQ in the germline V gene. CDR3 length: 14 amino acids. The CDR3 loop is CASSLSGTGNEQYF. CDR3 DNA sequence: TGTGCCAGCAGCTTATCCGGGACAGGGAACGAGCAGTACTTC. Together with reference TRBV7-8 and TRBJ2-7, the CDR3 gives the full variable domain: GAGVSQSPRYKVAKRGQDVALRCDPISGHVSLFWYQQALGQGPEFLTYFQNEAQLDKSGLPSDRFFAERPEGSVSTLKIQRTQQEDSAVYLCASSLSGTGNEQYFGPGTRLTVT.

Notes on this clonotype: At one of its ends the junction is not consistent with the germline gene, which may arise from a read error. The chain employs TRBV7-2 and TRBJ2-1, with 7 bases fitting TRBD2. Germline V CDR1 and CDR2: SGHTA, FQGNSA. The CDR3 contains 16 residues. CDR3 in DNA: TGCGCCAGCAGCCAAGGTCTAGCGGCTAAATACAATGAGCAGTTCTTC. Translated, it gives CASSQGLAAKYNEQFF.

Worth noting for this clonotype: A read error may explain this, as a much larger clone is one base away. The chain employs TRBV3-1 and TRBJ1-3; D is uncertain. This CDR3 region has 12 residues. CDR1 LGHDT and CDR2 YNNKEL come from the germline V gene (reference sequence). The CDR3 here is CASSQVENTVYF. CDR3 in DNA: TGTGCCAGCAGCCAAGTGGAAAACACCGTATATTTT.

This clonotype has a count of ten or more. The V call is TRBV29-1, the J call TRBJ2-7; TRBD1 matches at 8 bases. J lost 2 bases, V lost 5 bases, and 5 bases had no gene match. CDR1 and CDR2 from the germline V gene are SQVTM and ANQGSEA. The CDR3 has 13 residues. The CDR3 sequence is CSVYLRGPYEQYF. Written as DNA, the CDR3 is TGCAGCGTTTACCTCAGGGGGCCCTACGAGCAGTACTTC.

This clonotype was seen ten or more times. At one end, the junction sequence differs from germline, possibly due to a read error. The gene calls are TRBV2 and TRBJ2-5; unclear D gene. The CDR3 has 12 amino acids. The germline V gene encodes CDR1 SNHLY and CDR2 FYNNEI. The CDR3 sequence: CASSEGKGTQYF. The CDR3 DNA sequence: TGTGCCAGCAGCGAAGGGAAGGGGACCCAGTACTTC.

As concerns this clonotype: A much larger clone lies a single base off, so this may be a read error. The chain uses TRBV7-6 and TRBJ2-1, with D possibly TRBD1 on 6 matching bases. This CDR3 region has 16 residues. Germline assignment: CDR1 SGHVS and CDR2 FNYEAQ. Trimming cost V 8 bases and J 0 bases, with 17 bases left between them. CDR3 DNA: TGTGCCAGCGGCACTCGAACAGGGAGCTCCTACAATGAGCAGTTCTTC. This codes for CASGTRTGSSYNEQFF.

This clonotype was found a few times. V usage is TRBV5-1 and J usage is TRBJ2-6; tentative D call: TRBD2 (5 bases). Trimming pared 2 bases from V and 1 base from J, leaving 10 bases between. The CDR3 has 16 residues. The germline CDR1 and CDR2 sequences are SGHRS and YFSETQ. CDR3 amino acids: CASSFGGGSGANVLTF. The CDR3 coding sequence is TGCGCCAGCAGCTTCGGTGGCGGGTCTGGGGCCAACGTCCTGACTTTC.

This clonotype was counted only a few times. The CDR3 protein is CASSLLGQGSEQYF. DNA of the CDR3: TGTGCCAGCAGCCTCCTTGGACAGGGGAGCGAGCAGTACTTC. The chain joins TRBV7-3 to TRBJ2-7; 9 bases are a match to TRBD1. The V and J ends lost 5 bases and 6 bases, in that order; junction bases with no gene match: 8. The CDR3 is 14 amino acids. Germline CDR1 reads SGHTA; CDR2 reads FQGTGA.

The V and J genes are TRBV6-2 or TRBV6-3 and TRBJ2-7; D tentatively reads TRBD1 or TRBD2 (5 bases each). From germline, CDR1 is MNHEY and CDR2 SVGEGT. The CDR3 runs to 13 residues. Deletions cut 5 bases from V and 7 bases from J, with 15 bases between. The CDR3 spells CASSRDLGREQYF. DNA of the CDR3: TGTGCCAGCAGTCGGGACCTCGGTCGGGAGCAGTACTTC.

Many counts were recorded for this clonotype. The CDR3 sequence is CASSEDSEKLFF. In DNA, the CDR3 is TGTGCCAGCAGTGAGGACAGCGAAAAACTGTTTTTT. The chain is built from TRBV2 and TRBJ1-4; D possibly corresponds to TRBD1 (6 bases). The V end lost 3 bases, the J end lost 8 bases, and 7 bases lay between the germline ends. Germline lookup yields CDR1 SNHLY and CDR2 FYNNEI. CDR3 length: 12 residues.

This chain connects TRBV3-1 to TRBJ2-1; possibly TRBD2 for D (6 bases). The CDR3 covers 13 residues. Germline V gives CDR1 LGHDT, CDR2 YNNKEL (reference sequence). The ends were cut back, 4 bases at V and 6 bases at J, with 10 bases in the middle. As DNA, the CDR3 is TGTGCCAGCAGCCTTAGCGGCCTCAATGAGCAGTTCTTC. This gives the protein CASSLSGLNEQFF.

This clonotype occurred many times. The chain combines TRBV20-1 with TRBJ2-7; no reliable D call. The CDR3 spans 13 residues. CDR1 is DFQATT and CDR2 is SNEGSKA in the germline V gene (reference sequence). V lost 2 bases to trimming and J lost 0 bases, with 8 bases between them. In DNA, the CDR3 is TGCAGTGCTAGACAGCCGAGCTCCTACGAGCAGTACTTC. It is translated as CSARQPSSYEQYF.

This clonotype was counted between two and nine times. The DNA of the CDR3 is TGTGCCAGCAGCTCCGGGACGGAGAGCTACGAGCAGTACTTC. Translated, it gives CASSSGTESYEQYF. V usage is TRBV9 and J usage is TRBJ2-7; TRBD1 or TRBD2 may be the D gene (5 bases each). Trimming pared 4 bases from V and 3 bases from J, leaving 14 bases between. Per the germline V gene, CDR1 is SGDLS and CDR2 is YYNGEE. The CDR3 consists of 14 residues.

Ten or more counts support this clonotype. In nucleotides, the CDR3 is TGTGCCAGCAGGCCAGGGCCAGCGAGAGGGGGAAACACCATATATTTT. Translating it yields CASRPGPARGGNTIYF. The genes are TRBV12-3 or TRBV12-4 and TRBJ1-3; tentative D call: TRBD1 (5 bases). The CDR3 totals 16 residues. Trimming cost V 6 bases and J 4 bases, with 19 bases left between them.

This clonotype was observed many times. V is TRBV6-2 or TRBV6-3 and J is TRBJ2-7, with TRBD2 matching over 9 bases. The CDR3 sequence is 16 residues long. With V trimmed by 6 bases and J by 3 bases, 12 bases remained unmatched. The germline gives CDR1 MNHEY, CDR2 SVGEGT. CDR3 bases: TGTGCCAGCAGACCCCCGGGTAGCGGGAGAGTCTACGAGCAGTACTTC. This sequence encodes CASRPPGSGRVYEQYF.

This clonotype was counted at least ten times. The rearrangement uses TRBV5-1 and TRBJ2-7; 8 bases fit TRBD2. CDR3 size: 16 residues. V gave up 2 bases and J gave up 5 bases; unmatched junction bases: 12. Germline V CDR1 and CDR2: SGHRS, YFSETQ. CDR3 in amino acids: CASSFIAGQSFDEQYF. The DNA for the CDR3 is TGCGCCAGCAGCTTCATAGCGGGGCAGAGCTTTGACGAGCAGTACTTC. The complete variable domain, with remaining parts taken from reference TRBV5-1 and TRBJ2-7, reads KAGVTQTPRYLIKTRGQQVTLSCSPISGHRSVSWYQQTPGQGLQFLFEYFSETQRNKGNFPGRFSGRQFSNSRSEMNVSTLELGDSALYLCASSFIAGQSFDEQYFGPGTRLTVT.

The rearrangement joins TRBV14 to TRBJ2-1; no reliable D call. This CDR3 is 15 amino acids long. CDR1 SGHDN and CDR2 FVKESK come from the germline V gene. Trimming cost V 3 bases and J 6 bases, with 15 bases left between them. CDR3 sequence reads: CASSQISSWVNEQFF. The CDR3 coding sequence is TGTGCCAGCAGCCAGATTTCTAGTTGGGTCAATGAGCAGTTCTTC.